This TCR beta chain originates from a study of PD-L1 blockade in urothelial cancer. Study-wide background: Patients had undergone 0 to 3 prior chemotherapy regimens.

Documented time point: pretreatment peripheral blood. The data were produced by immunoSEQ multiplex PCR, yet TCRdb's version contains in-frame clones alone and is incomplete. The data contain tens of thousands of clones, 84% of them singletons. The source is a woman in her 70s with urothelial cancer. Material: PBMCs, obtained around atezolizumab (anti-PD-L1) treatment.

CDR3 protein: CATSRGQGAGEQFF. In DNA, the CDR3 is TGTGCCACCAGCAGAGGGCAGGGGGCCGGTGAGCAGTTCTTC. This chain links TRBV15 with TRBJ2-1; TRBD1 matches at 8 bases. CDR1 is LNHNV, CDR2 YYDKDF, per germline (reference sequence). V lost 1 base, J lost 9 bases, and 5 bases stayed unmatched. The CDR3 contains 14 residues.